This T cell receptor beta chain was recovered during a study of blood T cell repertoires in COVID-19 (dated by TCRdb to 2020 to 2022). Regarding the research as a whole: Collaborator samples came from the United States, Italy and Spain and covered acute and convalescent phases of COVID-19. The prospective study material was composed of cDNA or gDNA derived from T cells, B-cell-depleted T cells, or PBMCs. Deeply sampled blood TCRbeta repertoires from subjects exposed to, actively infected with, or recovered from COVID-19 were included in the dataset. The repertoires were released in a freely available public database meant as a resource for research on the immune response to SARS-CoV-2. The samples were drawn from two sources: the first 160 participants of the ongoing ImmuneRACE study, and 1,200 or so subjects contributed by 6 global collaborators. The sample metadata nearly always contained a de-identified subject ID, COVID-19 status, age in years and sex. Where available, HLA class I and class II types were obtained from metadata supplied by the sample provider rather than from assay-based typing.

The immunoSEQ Assay, a bias-controlled multiplex PCR, was used to amplify TCRbeta CDR3 regions from genomic DNA. As for the authors' bioinformatics: Nucleated cell counts per sample were estimated from amplification of reference gene primers within the assay. Sequence reads were collapsed and filtered to measure the absolute abundance of every unique TCRbeta CDR3 rearrangement. For each sample, productive Simpson clonality was calculated by taking the square root of Simpson's diversity index across productive rearrangements. TCRdb re-hosts the immuneACCESS table, in-frame sequences only. Its copies lack some clones; in the studies checked, an unresolved V gene accounts for under half of them, and the cause for the rest is not known. The V and J calls and the clone size are those of that table, but D and trimming were determined from the DNA. This sample has roughly 340,000 clones in its table, and 90% to 95% of those were observed once. The ten largest make up 2.5% to 4% of the sample.

Samples from volunteer blood donors who had recovered from COVID-19 were contributed by a second Seattle source. Each collaborating institution followed its own protocols to collect whole blood in K2EDTA tubes. Collaborator samples were shipped for TCRbeta analysis as frozen whole blood, isolated PBMCs, or DNA extracted from either sample type. Here is what the overall study found, with its caveats: How much clinical and demographic metadata was included differed by source and by participant, and the metadata was provided uncurated.

In the case of this clone: There is no known antigen for this receptor. Base-call qualities are not available, and no considerably larger clone is one nucleotide away.

Inclusive of the bounding cysteine and phenylalanine, the CDR3 is 16 residues long. Only CDR3 DNA remains: 48 bases, in frame from the first base. The germline V and J ends show losses of 0 bases and 2 bases respectively, and no gene match explains 6 bases of the junction. Based on the germline V gene, the CDR1 and CDR2 sequences are SGHRS and YFSETQ. The receptor comes from a young woman who had recovered from COVID-19. Sample: peripheral blood. The rearranged chain carries TRBV5-1 and TRBJ2-5; 8 bases in the junction line up with TRBD2. DNA sequence: TGCGCCAGCAGCTTGGGACCGCGGGGGGAACAAGAGACCCAGTACTTC. This codes for CASSLGPRGEQETQYF.